The next 31 T cell receptor beta chains were all read from a single sample in a study of blood T cell repertoires in COVID-19. Generated by immunoSEQ multiplex PCR, the TCRdb table keeps only in-frame clones and is missing some. The sample shows about 80,000 clones, about 91% of them seen only once. Sequencing input: peripheral blood. Source of these receptors: a woman of 80 years or more with acute or convalescent COVID-19.

This rearrangement joins TRBV30 to TRBJ2-2; 7 bases are a match to TRBD1. Germline values: CDR1 GTSNPN, CDR2 SVGIG (reference sequence). V lost 0 bases, J lost 8 bases, and 6 bases stayed unmatched. This CDR3 is built from 14 residues. Here the CDR3 DNA reads TGTGCCTGGAGTGTATCAGGGGGTGCGGGGGAGCTGTTTTTT. Its translation is CAWSVSGGAGELFF.

The chain joins TRBV3-1 (or the pseudogene TRBV3-2) to TRBJ1-4; D perhaps matches TRBD1 (5 bases). Germline V gene lookup returns CDR1 LGHDT and CDR2 YNNKEL (reference sequence). There are 13 residues in the CDR3. The ends were cut back, 8 bases at V and 7 bases at J, with 14 bases in the middle. CDR3 sequence: CASGPGWGEKLFF. In DNA, the CDR3 is TGTGCCAGCGGTCCAGGGTGGGGTGAAAAACTGTTTTTT.

The V call is TRBV5-1, the J call TRBJ2-2; D unclear. Germline V gives CDR1 SGHRS, CDR2 YFSETQ. This CDR3 has 14 amino acids. V lost 3 bases and J 5 bases, leaving 11 bases between the germline ends. The CDR3, as DNA: TGCGCCAGCAGCTCAAGATCAGGAACCGGGGAGCTGTTTTTT. Translating it yields CASSSRSGTGELFF.

J is TRBJ2-5 and V is TRBV7-6; 7 nucleotides align to TRBD1. The CDR3 loop spans 12 amino acids. Trimming at V came to 5 bases and at J to 5 bases, leaving 2 bases not matched to a gene. Germline CDR1 reads SGHVS; CDR2 reads FNYEAQ. The DNA of the CDR3 is TGTGCCAGCAGCGCGACAGGGGAGACCCAGTACTTC. Residues: CASSATGETQYF.

This chain joins TRBV7-2 and TRBJ2-1; D might be TRBD1 (6 bases). Germline lookup yields CDR1 SGHTA and CDR2 FQGNSA. V lost 1 base and J lost 4, with 11 bases in between. CDR3 size: 15 residues. DNA of the CDR3: TGTGCCAGCAGCTTAGATTTAGGGGGATACAATGAGCAGTTCTTC. Protein: CASSLDLGGYNEQFF. Full variable domain (missing parts from reference TRBV7-2 and TRBJ2-1): GAGVSQSPSNKVTEKGKDVELRCDPISGHTALYWYRQSLGQGLEFLIYFQGNSAPDKSGLPSDRFSAERTGGSVSTLTIQRTQQEDSAVYLCASSLDLGGYNEQFFGPGTRLTVL.

The V and J genes are TRBV6-6 and TRBJ2-7; 8 nucleotides match TRBD2. The CDR3 runs to 16 residues. The V gene end was trimmed by 6 bases and the J gene end by 5 bases; junction bases not matched to a gene: 15. The germline CDR1 and CDR2 sequences are MNHNY and SVGAGI (reference sequence). CDR3 amino acids: CASSLAIAGIEDEQYF. DNA of the CDR3: TGTGCCAGCAGCTTAGCGATAGCGGGAATAGAGGACGAGCAGTACTTC.

There are a few counts of this clone. The chain is built from TRBV2 and TRBJ1-5; 8 positions match TRBD1. The CDR3 covers 14 residues. Germline-derived CDR1 and CDR2 are SNHLY and FYNNEI. Losses at the gene ends were 5 bases for V and 9 bases for J; bases not matched to a gene: 9. The CDR3 region is CASSWDRPAWPQHF. The CDR3 region has the DNA TGTGCCAGCAGTTGGGACAGGCCCGCATGGCCCCAGCATTTT. The full variable domain, its missing parts supplied by reference TRBV2 and TRBJ1-5, is EPEVTQTPSHQVTQMGQEVILRCVPISNHLYFYWYRQILGQKVEFLVSFYNNEISEKSEIFDDQFSVERPDGSNFTLKIRSTKLEDSAMYFCASSWDRPAWPQHFGDGTRLSIL.

The V call is TRBV5-5, the J call TRBJ2-3; 11 bases line up with TRBD1. The CDR3 loop spans 17 amino acids. The J segment lost 1 base and the V segment lost 2 bases, leaving 6 bases of the junction unmatched. Germline CDR1 and CDR2: SGHKS and YYEKEE (reference sequence). CDR3 nucleotides: TGTGCCAGCAGCTTCGTTGGACAGGGGGCTGGCACAGATACGCAGTATTTT. Amino acids: CASSFVGQGAGTDTQYF.

Comments on this clone: It may be a read error: a sequence one base away is much more abundant. The same CDR3 is also encoded by other DNA sequences in this sample. V usage is TRBV30 and J usage is TRBJ1-1; D is possibly TRBD1 (5 bases). The CDR3 is 12 amino acids. V lost 4 bases and J lost 1, with 7 bases in between. CDR1 is GTSNPN, CDR2 SVGIG, per germline (reference sequence). CDR3 bases: TGTGCCTGGAATAGGGGGAACACTGAAGCTTTCTTT. Its translation is CAWNRGNTEAFF.

This chain joins TRBV3-1 (or the pseudogene TRBV3-2) and TRBJ2-7; possibly TRBD1 for D (5 bases). The germline V gene has CDR1 LGHDT and CDR2 YNNKEL (reference sequence). The V end lost 5 bases, the J end lost 3 bases, and 17 bases lay between the germline ends. The CDR3 consists of 15 residues. The CDR3 is CASSIRQNLHYEQYF. CDR3 DNA sequence: TGTGCCAGCAGCATCCGACAGAACCTACACTACGAGCAGTACTTC.

The rearrangement links TRBV10-1 to TRBJ1-2; D may be TRBD1 (6 bases). The CDR3 runs 14 residues. V was cut by 7 bases and J by 0 bases, with 12 bases left in between. Germline loops: CDR1 WNHNN, CDR2 SYGVQD (reference sequence). This CDR3 reads CASNKDSANYGYTF. The CDR3 region has the DNA TGCGCCAGCAATAAGGACAGCGCTAACTATGGCTACACCTTC.

There are a few counts of this clone. This chain connects TRBV7-8 to TRBJ2-3; unclear D gene. Trimming took 1 base from V and 1 from J, leaving 3 bases between them. This CDR3 region has 13 residues. Germline CDR1 and CDR2: SGHVS and FQNEAQ. The CDR3 loop reads CASSLGGTDTQYF. The CDR3 DNA reads as TGTGCCAGCAGCTTAGGCGGCACAGATACGCAGTATTTT.

The V gene is TRBV6-6, the J gene TRBJ2-1; TRBD2 aligns across 11 bases. CDR1 is MNHNY, CDR2 SVGAGI, per germline (reference sequence). The CDR3 is made up of 14 amino acids. Trimming removed 6 bases from V and 5 bases from J; junction bases left unmatched: 3. The CDR3 region has the DNA TGTGCCAGCAGCCTGGGACTAGCGGACAATGAGCAGTTCTTC. As protein: CASSLGLADNEQFF.

The chain carries TRBV25-1 and TRBJ1-2; the D gene is possibly TRBD1 (5 bases). The CDR3 spans 14 residues. Germline CDR1 MGHDK, CDR2 SYGVNS. V was cut by 2 bases and J by 8 bases, with 15 bases left in between. The CDR3 loop reads CASSEIGGEGGYTF. In DNA, the CDR3 is TGTGCCAGCAGTGAAATAGGAGGGGAAGGAGGCTACACCTTC.

The table lists this clone with a few counts. The V gene is TRBV6-5, the J gene TRBJ2-1; a possible D gene is TRBD1 (5 bases). Germline values: CDR1 MNHEY, CDR2 SVGAGI. Deletions cut 7 bases from V and 8 bases from J, with 15 bases between. The CDR3 covers 13 residues. CDR3 loop: CASTLDSDDEQFF. CDR3 nucleotides: TGTGCCAGCACCCTCGACAGCGACGATGAGCAGTTCTTC.

V and J are TRBV29-1 and TRBJ2-7; 9 bases are shared with TRBD1. J lost 7 bases, V lost 7 bases, and 8 bases had no gene match. The germline gives CDR1 SQVTM, CDR2 ANQGSEA. This CDR3 has 12 amino acids. The CDR3 spells CSAPGQGHEQYF. The CDR3 DNA reads TGCAGCGCTCCGGGACAGGGTCATGAGCAGTACTTC.

The V call is TRBV10-1, the J call TRBJ2-1; 8 nucleotides align to TRBD2. Looked up from germline, CDR1 is WNHNN and CDR2 is SYGVQD (reference sequence). V gave up 6 bases and J gave up 4 bases; unmatched junction bases: 8. The CDR3 length is 15 residues. In DNA form, the CDR3 reads TGCGCCAGCAGCCCCGGGGGGGGAGGTTACAATGAGCAGTTCTTC. Translation gives CASSPGGGGYNEQFF.

The gene calls are TRBV7-9 and TRBJ1-1, with a tentative D call TRBD1 (5 bases). CDR1 and CDR2 (germline): SEHNR, FQNEAQ (reference sequence). V dropped 5 bases and J dropped 1 base, with 11 bases sitting between them. This CDR3 has 14 amino acids. DNA of the CDR3: TGTGCCAGCAGCACCCGACAGAGGAACACTGAAGCTTTCTTT. As protein: CASSTRQRNTEAFF.

The chain couples TRBV5-1 to TRBJ2-7; 11 nucleotides match TRBD2. The CDR3 covers 19 residues. The germline V gene has CDR1 SGHRS and CDR2 YFSETQ. Losses at the gene ends were 5 bases for V and 1 base for J; bases not matched to a gene: 17. The CDR3 nucleotides read TGCGCCAGCAGGTTTTTGGGGGGTAGCGGGAGGGCCGAGTCCTACGAGCAGTACTTC. Encoded protein: CASRFLGGSGRAESYEQYF.

This clone appeared a single time. V and J are TRBV6-1 and TRBJ1-6; D is unclear. The V gene's germline CDR1 is MNHNS and CDR2 SASEGT. CDR3 size: 14 residues. Trimming stripped 5 bases from V and 4 bases from J, with 9 bases between. The CDR3 sequence: CASSRDPYNSPLHF. The CDR3 DNA reads TGTGCCAGCAGTAGAGATCCTTATAATTCACCCCTCCACTTT.

This chain joins TRBV7-2 and TRBJ1-2, with 7 nucleotides matching TRBD1. This CDR3 comprises 15 residues. Unmatched junction bases numbered 8, after V lost 0 bases and J lost 7 bases. Germline loops: CDR1 SGHTA, CDR2 FQGNSA. The CDR3 reads CASSLALQGDSGYTF. CDR3 nucleotide sequence: TGTGCCAGCAGCTTAGCGCTGCAGGGGGACTCTGGCTACACCTTC. The entire variable domain, with the rest obtained from reference TRBV7-2 and TRBJ1-2, is as follows: GAGVSQSPSNKVTEKGKDVELRCDPISGHTALYWYRQSLGQGLEFLIYFQGNSAPDKSGLPSDRFSAERTGGSVSTLTIQRTQQEDSAVYLCASSLALQGDSGYTFGSGTRLTVV.

This rearrangement joins TRBV30 to TRBJ2-3; a weak D match, TRBD2 (5 bases). In germline, CDR1 is GTSNPN, CDR2 SVGIG (reference sequence). The length of the CDR3 is 14 residues. Trimming stripped 6 bases from V and 5 bases from J, with 18 bases between. The CDR3 DNA is TGTGCCTGTCAAGGACTTTTTTTTGGAGATACGCAGTATTTT. Protein sequence: CACQGLFFGDTQYF. The whole variable domain, filled in from reference TRBV30 and TRBJ2-3, reads SQTIHQWPATLVQPVGSPLSLECTVEGTSNPNLYWYRQAAGRGLQLLFYSVGIGQISSEVPQNLSASRPQDRQFILSSKKLLLSDSGFYLCACQGLFFGDTQYFGPGTRLTVL.

The CDR3 nucleotides are TGTGCCAGCAGCCAAGATGGCGGGAGGGCCGGAGAGACCCAGTACTTC. Its protein product is CASSQDGGRAGETQYF. V usage is TRBV3-1 (or the pseudogene TRBV3-2) and J usage is TRBJ2-5; the match to TRBD2 covers 9 bases. Trimming cost V 0 bases and J 4 bases; bases outside gene matches: 6. This CDR3 spans 16 amino acids. Germline-derived CDR1 and CDR2 are LGHDT and YNNKEL (reference sequence).

This chain uses TRBV11-2 with TRBJ2-4; D may be TRBD2 (6 bases). The CDR3 consists of 15 residues. Trimming removed 0 bases at V and 9 bases at J, with 15 bases between. Germline lookup yields CDR1 SGHAT and CDR2 FQNNGV. This CDR3 is CASSLEGGPWVIQYF. In nucleotides, the CDR3 is TGTGCCAGCAGCTTAGAGGGGGGTCCATGGGTCATTCAGTACTTC. The whole variable domain, remainder taken from reference TRBV11-2 and TRBJ2-4, is EAGVAQSPRYKIIEKRQSVAFWCNPISGHATLYWYQQILGQGPKLLIQFQNNGVVDDSQLPKDRFSAERLKGVDSTLKIQPAKLEDSAVYLCASSLEGGPWVIQYFGAGTRLSVL.

The chain joins TRBV5-1 to TRBJ1-4; no definite D call. V was trimmed by 0 bases and J by 1 base, leaving 10 bases between them. The germline V gene has CDR1 SGHRS and CDR2 YFSETQ. The CDR3 sequence is 16 residues long. The CDR3 nucleotides read TGCGCCAGCAGCTTGGGAACACGGGGAACTAATGAAAAACTGTTTTTT. Translating it yields CASSLGTRGTNEKLFF.

This chain connects TRBV12-5 to TRBJ1-1, with TRBD1 as a possible D gene (5 bases). The CDR3 is made up of 13 amino acids. Germline values: CDR1 LGHNT, CDR2 FRNRAP. The V gene lost 6 bases and the J gene lost 1 base, with 9 bases spanning the gap. The CDR3 sequence is CASGEGTNTEAFF. The CDR3 DNA reads TGTGCTAGTGGGGAGGGGACGAACACTGAAGCTTTCTTT. The whole variable domain, filled in from reference TRBV12-5 and TRBJ1-1, reads DARVTQTPRHKVTEMGQEVTMRCQPILGHNTVFWYRQTMMQGLELLAYFRNRAPLDDSGMPKDRFSAEMPDATLATLKIQPSEPRDSAVYFCASGEGTNTEAFFGQGTRLTVV.

This chain links TRBV25-1 with TRBJ2-7; D might be TRBD2 (6 bases). Germline-derived CDR1 and CDR2 are MGHDK and SYGVNS. Trimming removed 6 bases at V and 3 bases at J, with 15 bases between. CDR3 length: 14 residues. Written as DNA, the CDR3 is TGTGCCAGCAGCCTAGGCGGGGTGCACTACGAGCAGTACTTC. As protein: CASSLGGVHYEQYF.

This chain joins TRBV12-3 or TRBV12-4 and TRBJ2-7; tentative D call: TRBD2 (5 bases). V dropped 5 bases and J dropped 6 bases, with 11 bases sitting between them. There are 12 residues in the CDR3. DNA of the CDR3: TGTGCCAGCAGTCCCTTCGGGGTCGAGCAGTACTTC. Amino acid sequence: CASSPFGVEQYF.

Concerning this clone: A read error may account for a junction end that differs from germline. The rearrangement joins TRBV30 to TRBJ1-4; 9 bases map to TRBD1. The CDR3 loop spans 15 amino acids. Looked up from germline, CDR1 is GTSNPN and CDR2 is SVGIG (reference sequence). The CDR3, as DNA: TGTGCCTGGAGTGTACGGGACAGGGCTAACGAAAAACTGTTTTTT. This encodes CAWSVRDRANEKLFF. Variable domain in full (rest from reference TRBV30 and TRBJ1-4): SQTIHQWPATLVQPVGSPLSLECTVEGTSNPNLYWYRQAAGRGLQLLFYSVGIGQISSEVPQNLSASRPQDRQFILSSKKLLLSDSGFYLCAWSVRDRANEKLFFGSGTQLSVL.

The chain is built from TRBV19 and TRBJ2-5; 9 positions match TRBD2. Germline lookup yields CDR1 LNHDA and CDR2 SQIVND (reference sequence). J was trimmed by 1 base and V by 3 bases; bases with no gene match: 6. The CDR3 is 16 amino acids. This CDR3 reads CASSIGLANLQETQYF. The CDR3, as DNA: TGTGCCAGTAGTATTGGACTAGCGAACCTCCAAGAGACCCAGTACTTC.

This clone was observed a handful of times. The chain combines TRBV7-2 with TRBJ1-4; 7 bases line up with TRBD1. The CDR3 runs 15 residues. CDR1 and CDR2 (germline): SGHTA, FQGNSA. V lost 5 bases and J lost 8; bases outside the gene matches: 11. The CDR3 protein is CASSPTGTVKEKLFF. The CDR3 DNA is TGTGCCAGCAGCCCGACCGGGACAGTGAAAGAAAAACTGTTTTTT.